The T cell receptor beta chain described here comes from a study of beta chain features in type 1 diabetes. The study reverse transcribed the entire isolated RNA, so it sequenced expressed TCRB transcripts. Produced via immunoSEQ multiplex PCR; TCRdb's table is partial and in-frame only. This table holds approximately 260,000 clones, approximately 25% found once. Points on this clone: Its matching antigen is unknown.

Study-level findings and limits: Shorter TCRB CDR3s, moderately but significantly so, marked every one of the four CD4+ subsets in Type 1 diabetes patients.

Trimming removed 5 bases from V and 8 bases from J; junction bases left unmatched: 13. CDR1 is LNHDA, CDR2 SQIVND, per germline (reference sequence). This CDR3 is 15 amino acids long. The chain has TRBV19 and TRBJ2-5, with 8 bases identical to TRBD2. This receptor was taken from a woman in her twenties or thirties with type 1 diabetes. Material: naive CD4+ T cells from blood. The CDR3 reads CASSVWREDGGTQYF. In DNA form, the CDR3 reads TGTGCCAGTAGTGTTTGGCGGGAGGATGGTGGAACCCAGTACTTC.